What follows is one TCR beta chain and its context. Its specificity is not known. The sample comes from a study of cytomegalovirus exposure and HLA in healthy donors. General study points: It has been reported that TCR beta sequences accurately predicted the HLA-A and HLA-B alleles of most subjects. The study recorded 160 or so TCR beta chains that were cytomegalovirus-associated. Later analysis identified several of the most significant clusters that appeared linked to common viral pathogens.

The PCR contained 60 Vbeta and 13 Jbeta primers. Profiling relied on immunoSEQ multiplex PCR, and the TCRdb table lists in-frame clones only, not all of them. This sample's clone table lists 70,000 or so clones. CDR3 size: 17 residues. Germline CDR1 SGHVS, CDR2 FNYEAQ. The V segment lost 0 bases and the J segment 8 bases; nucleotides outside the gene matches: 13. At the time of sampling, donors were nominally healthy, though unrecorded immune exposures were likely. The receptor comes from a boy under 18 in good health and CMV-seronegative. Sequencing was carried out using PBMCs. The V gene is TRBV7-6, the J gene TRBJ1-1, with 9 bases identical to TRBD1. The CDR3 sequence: CASSLANRDRAVSEAFF. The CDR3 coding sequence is TGTGCCAGCAGCTTAGCGAATAGGGACAGGGCGGTTTCAGAAGCTTTCTTT.